The T cell receptor beta chain under discussion was sequenced for a study of blood T cell repertoires in COVID-19. Overall study: The cDNA or gDNA used as material had been derived from T cells, B-cell-depleted T cells, or PBMCs.

Here immunoSEQ multiplex PCR was the method, and the copy in TCRdb shows in-frame clones only, minus some. The sample holds 250,000 to 300,000 clones; about nine tenths are singletons and the top ten take 2.2%. The CDR3 spans 15 residues. Trimming shortened V by 3 bases and J by 0 bases, and 9 bases separated the two germline ends. The germline V gene encodes CDR1 MRHNA and CDR2 SNTAGT. The rearrangement links TRBV6-4 to TRBJ1-3; possible D gene TRBD1, 5 bases. The source of this sequence is a woman between 50 and 59 years old who had recovered from COVID-19. The sequencing input was peripheral blood. This CDR3 reads CASSEQGGSGNTIYF. DNA for the CDR3: TGTGCCAGCAGTGAGCAGGGCGGCTCTGGAAACACCATATATTTT.